Listed here are 27 T cell receptor beta chains from one sample, sequenced in a study of blood T cells in healthy people across ages. A second roughly 6 to 12 cycle PCR used barcoded and J-beta primers. TCRdb itself ran the 5' RACE reads through MiXCR, one entry per CDR3 protein. The data show 650,000 to 800,000 distinct CDR3 sequences, 40% to 50% seen once. Input material: blood. These receptors all come from a man in his sixties in good health.

This rearrangement joins TRBV20-1 to TRBJ2-5; 13 nucleotides match TRBD2. The junction had 17 bases not matched to a gene; V was cut back by 4 bases and J by 3 bases. Germline V gene sequence: CDR1 DFQATT, CDR2 SNEGSKA (reference sequence). The CDR3 runs to 19 residues. The DNA of the CDR3 is TGCAGTGCTATCCGACTAGCGGGGGGAAATACGGCCAATAAAGAGACCCAGTACTTC. It encodes CSAIRLAGGNTANKETQYF.

This clonotype has more than one count but fewer than ten. V and J are TRBV12-3 or TRBV12-4 and TRBJ1-2; TRBD1 matches 8 bases. The J segment lost 4 bases and the V segment lost 6 bases, leaving 19 bases of the junction unmatched. This CDR3 has 18 amino acids. The CDR3 loop reads CASRPRGRGSTGAYGYTF. The CDR3 region has the DNA TGTGCCAGCAGACCTAGGGGAAGAGGGTCGACAGGGGCCTATGGCTACACCTTC.

V is TRBV7-2 and J is TRBJ2-1, with 15 bases that match TRBD2. The CDR3 consists of 16 residues. Germline V gene data show CDR1 as SGHTA and CDR2 as FQGNSA. V lost 4 bases and J lost 7; bases outside the gene matches: 5. The CDR3 loop reads CASSWTSGGAGNEQFF. CDR3 bases: TGTGCCAGCAGCTGGACTAGCGGGGGGGCGGGGAATGAGCAGTTCTTC.

There are many counts of this clonotype. The chain links TRBV20-1 to TRBJ2-5, with 7 bases identical to TRBD1. This CDR3 has 13 residues. Germline V gene sequence: CDR1 DFQATT, CDR2 SNEGSKA (reference sequence). With 4 bases clipped from V and 5 bases from J, the junction kept 7 bases outside the gene matches. The CDR3 bases are TGCAGTGCTACCAAGACAGGGAGTGAGACCCAGTACTTC. Translation: CSATKTGSETQYF.

The chain uses TRBV5-1 and TRBJ2-2; perhaps TRBD2 as D (5 bases). From germline, CDR1 is SGHRS and CDR2 YFSETQ. This CDR3 spans 11 amino acids. The V end lost 7 bases, the J end lost 7 bases, and 8 bases lay between the germline ends. CDR3 sequence (DNA): TGCGCCAGCGTAGAGGGCGGGGAGCTGTTTTTT. The encoded protein is CASVEGGELFF.

This clonotype has a handful of counts. V usage is TRBV2 and J usage is TRBJ2-3; perhaps TRBD2 as D (6 bases). CDR3 length: 16 amino acids. The germline V and J ends were trimmed by 0 bases and 0 bases, with 10 bases remaining between them. From germline, CDR1 is SNHLY and CDR2 FYNNEI. The CDR3 loop is CASSEAGGASTDTQYF. As DNA, the CDR3 is TGTGCCAGCAGTGAAGCGGGCGGGGCTAGCACAGATACGCAGTATTTT.

The CDR3: CSVPTGAGGELFF. The CDR3 nucleotides read TGCAGCGTCCCCACGGGGGCTGGCGGGGAGCTGTTTTTT. The chain is built from TRBV29-1 and TRBJ2-2; D possibly uses TRBD1 or TRBD2 (6 bases each). CDR3 length: 13 amino acids. Germline V gene data show CDR1 as SQVTM and CDR2 as ANQGSEA. V was pared by 6 bases and J by 7 bases, with 15 bases between.

For the CDR3, the DNA is TGCGCCAGCAGCAACCTAGCGGGGCCCACAGATACGCAGTATTTT. Its translation: CASSNLAGPTDTQYF. V and J are TRBV4-3 and TRBJ2-3; 9 nucleotides agree with TRBD2. Germline V lookup: CDR1 LGHNA, CDR2 YSLEER. J gave up 2 bases and V 5 bases, and 5 bases lay outside the gene matches. This CDR3 has 15 residues.

The chain carries TRBV20-1 and TRBJ2-7; D call uncertain. Trimming removed 5 bases from V and 2 bases from J, with 19 bases in between. The CDR3 is made up of 15 amino acids. The germline V gene encodes CDR1 DFQATT and CDR2 SNEGSKA (reference sequence). The CDR3: CSAPGWHVNTYEQYF. The CDR3 DNA reads TGCAGTGCTCCCGGTTGGCACGTCAACACCTACGAGCAGTACTTC.

This chain joins TRBV12-3 or TRBV12-4 and TRBJ1-1; perhaps TRBD1 as D (5 bases). The CDR3 length is 14 residues. Trimming removed 3 bases at V and 1 base at J, with 9 bases between. For the CDR3, the DNA is TGTGCCAGCAGTTTGCCAGGGCGGAACACTGAAGCTTTCTTT. This sequence encodes CASSLPGRNTEAFF.

This clonotype showed up many times. The rearrangement uses TRBV24-1 and TRBJ2-1, with 9 bases identical to TRBD2. There are 19 residues in the CDR3. The germline V gene encodes CDR1 KGHDR and CDR2 SFDVKD. The V gene end was trimmed by 0 bases and the J gene end by 0 bases; junction bases not matched to a gene: 8. DNA for the CDR3: TGTGCCACCAGTGATTTGGTAATAGCGGGGGATCGCTCCTACAATGAGCAGTTCTTC. This codes for CATSDLVIAGDRSYNEQFF.

J is TRBJ2-7 and V is TRBV20-1; no clear D. Germline V gene sequence: CDR1 DFQATT, CDR2 SNEGSKA (reference sequence). This CDR3 comprises 11 residues. V lost 0 bases and J 5 bases, leaving 5 bases between the germline ends. The CDR3 spells CSARDENEQYF. The CDR3 region has the DNA TGCAGTGCTAGAGATGAGAACGAGCAGTACTTC.

The chain couples TRBV20-1 to TRBJ1-6; D may be TRBD1 (5 bases). V lost 6 bases to trimming and J lost 7 bases, with 13 bases between them. The CDR3 has 13 amino acids. The germline V gene has CDR1 DFQATT and CDR2 SNEGSKA (reference sequence). The CDR3 here is CSATREMNSPLHF. For the CDR3, the DNA is TGCAGTGCCACCAGGGAGATGAATTCACCCCTCCACTTT.

This clonotype was recorded once. This rearrangement joins TRBV6-2 or TRBV6-3 to TRBJ1-2, with TRBD1 matching over 8 bases. V shed 8 bases, J shed 2 bases, and the junction held 4 bases outside the gene matches. There are 13 residues in the CDR3. Germline CDR1 reads MNHEY; CDR2 reads SVGEGT. The CDR3 region has the DNA TGTGCCAGCGGGGGACAGGTGAACTATGGCTACACCTTC. Its translation is CASGGQVNYGYTF.

This chain uses TRBV27 with TRBJ1-4; no reliable D call. Trimming pared 3 bases from V and 7 bases from J, leaving 18 bases between. Germline CDR1 reads MNHEY; CDR2 reads SMNVEV (reference sequence). The CDR3 spans 16 residues. The CDR3 here is CASSLIYRVGSEKLFF. The DNA for the CDR3 is TGTGCCAGCAGTTTGATTTATAGGGTTGGGAGTGAAAAACTGTTTTTT.

The rearrangement links TRBV12-3 or TRBV12-4 to TRBJ2-1; TRBD1 matches at 9 bases. V gave up 6 bases and J gave up 5 bases; unmatched junction bases: 11. CDR3 length: 16 residues. The CDR3 region has the DNA TGTGCCAGCAGCACAGTTTACAGGGGGCGGAACAATGAGCAGTTCTTC. This translates into CASSTVYRGRNNEQFF.

This clonotype showed up just once. V is TRBV20-1 and J is TRBJ2-1; weak D call: TRBD2 (5 bases). Germline V CDR1 and CDR2: DFQATT, SNEGSKA (reference sequence). The CDR3 has 16 amino acids. V lost 2 bases, J lost 8 bases, and 22 bases lay in between. CDR3 protein: CSARILEGRWFDEQFF. The CDR3 DNA sequence: TGCAGTGCTAGAATCTTAGAGGGTCGGTGGTTCGATGAGCAGTTCTTC.

This clonotype has only a few counts. The chain employs TRBV3-1 and TRBJ2-7; D ambiguous. The germline gives CDR1 LGHDT, CDR2 YNNKEL (reference sequence). The V gene lost 4 bases and the J gene lost 5 bases, with 12 bases spanning the gap. The length of the CDR3 is 13 residues. The CDR3: CASSLVNGNEQYF. CDR3 sequence (DNA): TGTGCCAGCAGCCTTGTTAATGGGAACGAGCAGTACTTC.

In its sample, this clonotype was seen a few times. This chain uses TRBV2 with TRBJ2-7; a weak D match, TRBD1 (6 bases). The end of the DNA fits TRBJ2-5 better, so the J call may be wrong. This CDR3 has 14 amino acids. The V gene's germline CDR1 is SNHLY and CDR2 FYNNEI. Here the CDR3 reads CASSEYPGAETQYF. In DNA, the CDR3 is TGTGCCAGCAGTGAATATCCAGGGGCGGAGACCCAGTACTTC.

V usage is TRBV20-1 and J usage is TRBJ2-1, with 9 positions matching TRBD2. Trimming at V came to 2 bases and at J to 2 bases, leaving 7 bases not matched to a gene. The germline CDR1 and CDR2 sequences are DFQATT and SNEGSKA (reference sequence). This CDR3 has 16 residues. In DNA, the CDR3 is TGCAGTGCTAGATTTGGCCTAGCGGGGACCTACAATGAGCAGTTCTTC. Its translation is CSARFGLAGTYNEQFF.

The rearrangement links TRBV18 to TRBJ2-7; no clear D. The germline CDR1 and CDR2 sequences are KGHSH and LQKENI. With 6 bases removed from V and 2 bases from J, the gap between germline ends came to 11 bases. The CDR3 covers 13 residues. This CDR3 reads CASSQLKAYEQYF. As DNA, the CDR3 is TGTGCCAGCTCTCAGTTAAAGGCCTACGAGCAGTACTTC.

This clonotype was observed a few times. The CDR3 here is CASSPDRGQGASQPQHF. In DNA form, the CDR3 reads TGTGCCAGCAGTCCAGATAGGGGACAGGGGGCTAGTCAGCCCCAGCATTTT. The V call is TRBV27, the J call TRBJ1-5, with 12 bases identical to TRBD1. Germline-derived CDR1 and CDR2 are MNHEY and SMNVEV (reference sequence). Losses at the gene ends were 5 bases for V and 6 bases for J; bases not matched to a gene: 11. The CDR3 sequence is 17 residues long.

The rearrangement joins TRBV5-5 to TRBJ2-2; D is unclear. The CDR3 totals 17 residues. V lost 1 base and J 3 bases, leaving 16 bases between the germline ends. The germline V gene has CDR1 SGHKS and CDR2 YYEKEE (reference sequence). DNA for the CDR3: TGTGCCAGCAGCTTGTTAATTCGGGCAGCCGACACCGGGGAGCTGTTTTTT. It specifies CASSLLIRAADTGELFF.

This clonotype was detected only a few times. V is TRBV7-2 and J is TRBJ2-7; 12 nucleotides agree with TRBD2. This CDR3 contains 16 residues. V shed 3 bases, J shed 4 bases, and the junction held 7 bases outside the gene matches. Germline V gene data show CDR1 as SGHTA and CDR2 as FQGNSA. CDR3 in amino acids: CASSFTLAGGVYEQYF. The CDR3 DNA sequence: TGTGCCAGCAGCTTCACCCTAGCGGGGGGGGTGTACGAGCAGTACTTC.

Points on this clonotype: This clone may be a read error of a much larger clone one base away. CDR3 region: CAISEDRGVYNEQYF. The CDR3 nucleotides are TGTGCCATCAGTGAAGACAGGGGCGTATACAATGAGCAGTACTTC. This chain joins TRBV10-3 and TRBJ2-5; 8 bases match TRBD1. The germline gives CDR1 ENHRY, CDR2 SYGVKD. Trimming at V came to 3 bases and at J to 11 bases, leaving 14 bases not matched to a gene. This CDR3 is built from 15 residues.

The V and J genes are TRBV12-3 or TRBV12-4 and TRBJ2-3; 10 bases match TRBD2. This CDR3 has 17 amino acids. V lost 8 bases, J lost 4 bases, and 15 bases stayed unmatched. The CDR3 sequence is CASAKLPGTSVSDTQYF. Written as DNA, the CDR3 is TGTGCCAGCGCTAAATTACCGGGGACTAGCGTCTCAGATACGCAGTATTTT.

The rearrangement joins TRBV7-2 to TRBJ2-1; D remains ambiguous. The CDR3 contains 13 residues. V lost 2 bases and J lost 5, with 7 bases in between. CDR1 is SGHTA, CDR2 FQGNSA, per germline. The CDR3 coding sequence is TGTGCCAGCAGCTTATATAACCACAATGAGCAGTTCTTC. Its protein is CASSLYNHNEQFF.